This record concerns one T cell receptor beta chain sequence. There is no known antigen for this receptor. No base-level quality is on record; no much larger clone is a single base apart. The data derive from a study of T cell repertoires in cytomegalovirus infection (dated by TCRdb to about 2019). For the wider study: Peptide stimulations targeted recently identified HLA-C-restricted CMV epitopes, whose presentation resists viral immunomodulation, together with well-studied HLA-B-restricted epitopes. Because public TCR beta signatures pointed to carriage of CMV infection together with the matching HLA type, the HLA type of each donor mattered for the analysis. General conclusions and limits of the study: In the ex vivo response, HLA-C-restricted CMV-specific TCR beta clonotypes were dominant, and in two of eight donors the single most frequent clonotype came from this HLA-C-restricted group. Carriers of CMV infection plus the relevant HLA type were discriminated by the cumulative frequency of public TCR beta family members in the study cohort and in an independent roughly 400-donor cohort.

Sequencing used an Illumina HiSeq 1500. In-frame beta chains were kept once TCRdb had trimmed the public reads at Q25 with fastp and called clones with MiXCR. Under each unique CDR3 protein, matching rows form one entry showing the most common genes and DNA. The sample yields hundreds of thousands of distinct CDR3 sequences; approximately 31% were counted once. 13% of the sample goes to the ten largest clones. The treatment or condition label on this specimen signifies: in vitro stimulation with specific CMV peptide epitopes to enrich CMV-specific T cells. Sequenced here: cultured CD8+ T cells from PBMCs, sampled from culture after CMV antigen stimulation. The sequence was collected from a human donor in good health (CMV status not recorded). Some clones in this sample may be carry-over from other donors' samples.

For the CDR3, the sequence is CASSLVSGQGLNTEAFF. The DNA sequence is as follows: TGCGCCAGCAGCTTGGTATCCGGGCAGGGGTTGAACACTGAAGCTTTCTTT. The chain is encoded by TRBV5-1 joined to TRBJ1-1; the best D guess is TRBD1, with 6 bases matching. The V and J ends are trimmed by 0 bases and 0 bases, leaving 15 bases between them. Sequences SGHRS (CDR1) and YFSETQ (CDR2) are obtained from the germline V gene. The CDR3 spans 17 residues, from the cysteine through the phenylalanine. The kept DNA is CDR3 alone, 51 bases in frame from the first base. The variable domain in full, with residues beyond the CDR3 obtained from the reference TRBV5-1 and TRBJ1-1 genes, is KAGVTQTPRYLIKTRGQQVTLSCSPISGHRSVSWYQQTPGQGLQFLFEYFSETQRNKGNFPGRFSGRQFSNSRSEMNVSTLELGDSALYLCASSLVSGQGLNTEAFFGQGTRLTVV.